Listed here is a single TCR beta chain. At one of its ends the junction is not consistent with the germline gene, which may arise from a read error. Germline-derived CDR1 and CDR2 are ENHRY and SYGVKD. This CDR3 has 12 amino acids. This entry is derived from a study of blood T cell repertoires in COVID-19. Study information: Acute-phase and convalescent COVID-19 samples originated in the United States, Italy and Spain. Sources were T cells, B-cell-depleted T cells, or PBMCs; the material itself was cDNA or gDNA.

Per the original methods: Amplification of reference gene primers was used by the study to estimate nucleated cell counts. The table came from immunoSEQ multiplex PCR; TCRdb's copy has only in-frame clones and leaves some out. V and J calls and clone size follow that table, whereas D and trimming were derived from the DNA. This table holds 200,000 to 300,000 clones, roughly 86% found once. Input material: peripheral blood. The receptor was derived from a man aged 35-49 years who had recovered from COVID-19. The V and J genes are TRBV10-3 and TRBJ2-3; possibly TRBD2 for D (6 bases). The DNA of the CDR3 is TGTGCCACCAGTTTGGGAGGAAGTACGCAGTATTTT. It is translated as CATSLGGSTQYF.